The rows below give T cell receptor beta chains drawn from one sample of a study of CD8+ T cells in alopecia areata. The method was immunoSEQ multiplex PCR; TCRdb's version includes in-frame clones alone and lacks a portion of them. Among approximately 99,000 clones, under 65% were seen once, and the ten largest hold 20% to 30%. The sequencing sample was made of NKG2D-low CD8+ T cells sorted from blood. Receptor source: a human donor with alopecia areata. Each CDR3 is given with its conserved first and last residue. D genes are given only for firm matches. Rows may omit the clone size; those that give it use once, few, many or a size class.

j_call: TRBJ1-2
d_call: TRBD1
v_call: TRBV27
clone_size: once
cdr3_aa: CASSPGQGVGYTF
cdr3_nt: TGTGCCAGCAGCCCGGGACAGGGGGTAGGCTACACCTTC

j_call: TRBJ2-1
d_call: NA
v_call: TRBV9
clone_size: once
cdr3_aa: CASSVGGLVSNEQFF
cdr3_nt: TGTGCCAGCAGCGTAGGGGGTTTAGTGTCGAATGAGCAGTTCTTC

j_call: TRBJ1-1
d_call: NA
v_call: TRBV2
clone_size: NA
cdr3_aa: CASWATTEAFF
cdr3_nt: TGTGCCAGCTGGGCCACCACTGAAGCTTTCTTT

j_call: TRBJ1-5
d_call: NA
v_call: TRBV19
clone_size: NA
cdr3_aa: CASSSAERQPQHF
cdr3_nt: TGTGCCAGCTCGTCCGCTGAACGTCAGCCCCAGCATTTT

j_call: TRBJ2-1
d_call: NA
v_call: TRBV6-5
clone_size: NA
cdr3_aa: CASSYQPRLVDEQFF
cdr3_nt: TGTGCCAGCAGTTACCAACCACGACTAGTCGATGAGCAGTTCTTC

j_call: TRBJ2-1
d_call: NA
v_call: TRBV5-1
clone_size: NA
cdr3_aa: CASSLDESSYNEQFF
cdr3_nt: TGCGCCAGCAGCTTGGACGAGAGCTCCTACAATGAGCAGTTCTTC

j_call: TRBJ2-7
d_call: TRBD2
v_call: TRBV27
clone_size: few
cdr3_aa: CASSHTSGAFYEQYF
cdr3_nt: TGTGCCAGCAGTCATACTAGCGGGGCTTTCTACGAGCAGTACTTC

j_call: TRBJ2-5
d_call: NA
v_call: TRBV29-1
clone_size: few
cdr3_aa: CSVEDLDGREETQYF
cdr3_nt: TGCAGCGTTGAAGATCTGGACGGCCGCGAAGAGACCCAGTACTTC

j_call: TRBJ1-5
d_call: NA
v_call: TRBV27
clone_size: few
cdr3_aa: CASRVYSNQPQHF
cdr3_nt: TGTGCCAGCAGGGTTTATAGCAATCAGCCCCAGCATTTT

j_call: TRBJ2-2
d_call: NA
v_call: TRBV9
clone_size: NA
cdr3_aa: CASSDRFGTGELFF
cdr3_nt: TGTGCCAGCAGCGATAGGTTCGGCACCGGGGAGCTGTTTTTT

j_call: TRBJ2-1
d_call: NA
v_call: TRBV7-3
clone_size: NA
cdr3_aa: CASSKWRAGEQFF
cdr3_nt: TGTGCCAGCAGCAAATGGAGGGCTGGTGAGCAGTTCTTC

j_call: TRBJ2-1
d_call: NA
v_call: TRBV19
clone_size: many
cdr3_aa: CASSIRLAFEQFF
cdr3_nt: TGTGCCAGTAGTATTCGGCTAGCGTTTGAGCAGTTCTTC

j_call: TRBJ1-4
d_call: NA
v_call: TRBV27
clone_size: NA
cdr3_aa: CASSFAGNEKLFF
cdr3_nt: TGTGCCAGCAGTTTTGCAGGAAATGAAAAACTGTTTTTT

j_call: TRBJ2-2
d_call: NA
v_call: TRBV2
clone_size: NA
cdr3_aa: CASSRGTGELFF
cdr3_nt: TGTGCCAGCAGCAGGGGTACCGGGGAGCTGTTTTTT

j_call: TRBJ2-5
d_call: TRBD2
v_call: TRBV28
clone_size: few
cdr3_aa: CASSDSGSWETQYF
cdr3_nt: TGTGCCAGCAGTGATAGCGGGAGCTGGGAGACCCAGTACTTC

j_call: TRBJ2-3
d_call: TRBD1
v_call: TRBV28
clone_size: NA
cdr3_aa: CASSSRDRGTDTQYF
cdr3_nt: TGTGCCAGCAGTTCCCGGGACAGGGGCACAGATACGCAGTATTTT

j_call: TRBJ2-7
d_call: NA
v_call: TRBV28
clone_size: NA
cdr3_aa: CASSRRGGVVVQYF
cdr3_nt: TGTGCCAGCAGCCGAAGAGGGGGGGTTGTAGTGCAGTACTTC

j_call: TRBJ2-2
d_call: NA
v_call: TRBV4-2
clone_size: NA
cdr3_aa: CASSPYNTGELFF
cdr3_nt: TGTGCCAGCAGCCCTTACAACACCGGGGAGCTGTTTTTT

j_call: TRBJ2-5
d_call: TRBD2
v_call: TRBV28
clone_size: once
cdr3_aa: CASSLLRGGESQETQYF
cdr3_nt: TGTGCCAGCAGTTTATTGAGGGGAGGGGAGTCCCAAGAGACCCAGTACTTC

j_call: TRBJ2-7
d_call: NA
v_call: TRBV7-8
clone_size: NA
cdr3_aa: CASSLVVFGDTNSYEQYF
cdr3_nt: TGTGCCAGCAGCTTAGTAGTTTTCGGGGACACGAATTCCTACGAGCAGTACTTC

j_call: TRBJ1-1
d_call: NA
v_call: TRBV28
clone_size: NA
cdr3_aa: CASSFSGATEAFF
cdr3_nt: TGTGCCAGCAGTTTTAGTGGGGCTACTGAAGCTTTCTTT

j_call: TRBJ2-1
d_call: NA
v_call: TRBV2
clone_size: few
cdr3_aa: CASSDIWEQFF
cdr3_nt: TGTGCCAGCAGTGACATTTGGGAGCAGTTCTTC

j_call: TRBJ2-2
d_call: NA
v_call: TRBV5-1
clone_size: NA
cdr3_aa: CASSLVARLPGGELFF
cdr3_nt: TGCGCCAGCAGCTTGGTCGCTAGACTCCCAGGTGGGGAGCTGTTTTTT

j_call: TRBJ1-2
d_call: NA
v_call: TRBV6-5
clone_size: NA
cdr3_aa: CASSPDSNYGYTF
cdr3_nt: TGTGCCAGCAGCCCCGACAGTAACTATGGCTACACCTTC

j_call: TRBJ2-3
d_call: NA
v_call: TRBV27
clone_size: NA
cdr3_aa: CASSRDTDTQYF
cdr3_nt: TGTGCCAGCTCCAGAGATACAGATACGCAGTATTTT

j_call: TRBJ1-1
d_call: NA
v_call: TRBV19
clone_size: NA
cdr3_aa: CASSPQGRRAFF
cdr3_nt: TGTGCCAGTAGTCCACAGGGAAGGCGAGCTTTCTTT

j_call: TRBJ1-5
d_call: NA
v_call: TRBV27
clone_size: few
cdr3_aa: CASSPNQPGGNQPQHF
cdr3_nt: TGTGCCAGCAGTCCTAATCAGCCGGGAGGCAATCAGCCCCAGCATTTT

j_call: TRBJ1-1
d_call: TRBD1
v_call: TRBV2
clone_size: NA
cdr3_aa: CASGDRTGWFF
cdr3_nt: TGTGCCAGCGGAGACAGGACAGGGTGGTTCTTT

j_call: TRBJ2-3
d_call: NA
v_call: TRBV7-9
clone_size: few
cdr3_aa: CASSPITGLFTDTQYF
cdr3_nt: TGTGCCAGCAGCCCCATAACGGGACTGTTCACAGATACGCAGTATTTT

j_call: TRBJ2-7
d_call: NA
v_call: TRBV14
clone_size: NA
cdr3_aa: CASSQVSYEQYF
cdr3_nt: TGTGCCAGCAGCCAAGTTTCCTACGAGCAGTACTTC

j_call: TRBJ2-2
d_call: TRBD2
v_call: TRBV13
clone_size: once
cdr3_aa: CASSLRTSGNTGELFF
cdr3_nt: TGTGCCAGCAGCTTACGGACTAGCGGAAACACCGGGGAGCTGTTTTTT

j_call: TRBJ2-1
d_call: NA
v_call: TRBV20-1
clone_size: NA
cdr3_aa: CSASPGPLQFF
cdr3_nt: TGCAGTGCTAGCCCCGGGCCCCTGCAGTTCTTC

j_call: TRBJ1-2
d_call: NA
v_call: TRBV9
clone_size: NA
cdr3_aa: CASSVVGYGYTF
cdr3_nt: TGTGCCAGCAGCGTAGTCGGCTATGGCTACACCTTC

j_call: TRBJ2-6
d_call: NA
v_call: TRBV7-9
clone_size: NA
cdr3_aa: CASSFPDRESSGANVLTF
cdr3_nt: TGTGCCAGCAGCTTTCCGGACAGAGAAAGCTCTGGGGCCAACGTCCTGACTTTC

j_call: TRBJ2-5
d_call: TRBD1
v_call: TRBV28
clone_size: NA
cdr3_aa: CASRPGTLTGWFRETQYF
cdr3_nt: TGTGCCAGCCGACCTGGTACATTGACAGGGTGGTTTCGAGAGACCCAGTACTTC

j_call: TRBJ2-7
d_call: NA
v_call: TRBV2
clone_size: few
cdr3_aa: CASSYHSIEFYEQYF
cdr3_nt: TGTGCCAGCAGCTACCACAGCATAGAGTTCTACGAGCAGTACTTC

j_call: TRBJ2-7
d_call: TRBD2
v_call: TRBV23-1
clone_size: NA
cdr3_aa: CASSPWLAGGTYEQYF
cdr3_nt: TGCGCCAGCAGTCCTTGGCTAGCGGGAGGTACCTACGAGCAGTACTTC

j_call: TRBJ2-2
d_call: NA
v_call: TRBV7-3
clone_size: NA
cdr3_aa: CASSPRPGTGELFF
cdr3_nt: TGTGCCAGCAGCCCGCGCCCGGGCACCGGGGAGCTGTTTTTT

j_call: TRBJ1-1
d_call: TRBD1
v_call: TRBV7-9
clone_size: NA
cdr3_aa: CASSPEGAAYTEAFF
cdr3_nt: TGTGCCAGCAGCCCCGAGGGGGCTGCGTACACTGAAGCTTTCTTT

j_call: TRBJ2-7
d_call: NA
v_call: TRBV11-2
clone_size: NA
cdr3_aa: CASSFGNYEQYF
cdr3_nt: TGTGCCAGCAGCTTCGGGAACTACGAGCAGTACTTC

j_call: TRBJ1-5
d_call: NA
v_call: TRBV27
clone_size: NA
cdr3_aa: CARGNQPQHF
cdr3_nt: TGTGCCCGGGGCAATCAGCCCCAGCATTTT

j_call: TRBJ2-7
d_call: TRBD2
v_call: TRBV4-1
clone_size: few
cdr3_aa: CASSQDLAESSYEQYF
cdr3_nt: TGCGCCAGCAGCCAAGATCTAGCGGAGAGCTCCTACGAGCAGTACTTC

j_call: TRBJ2-7
d_call: NA
v_call: TRBV27
clone_size: NA
cdr3_aa: CASPSYEQYF
cdr3_nt: TGTGCCAGCCCATCCTACGAGCAGTACTTC

j_call: TRBJ2-7
d_call: NA
v_call: TRBV5-1
clone_size: few
cdr3_aa: CASSWTGTDSHEQYF
cdr3_nt: TGCGCCAGCAGCTGGACCGGGACGGACTCTCACGAGCAGTACTTC

j_call: TRBJ1-2
d_call: NA
v_call: TRBV7-9
clone_size: few
cdr3_aa: CASSPPRDYGYTF
cdr3_nt: TGTGCCAGCAGCCCCCCGCGGGACTATGGCTACACCTTC

j_call: TRBJ2-1
d_call: NA
v_call: TRBV7-3
clone_size: NA
cdr3_aa: CASSLGVSDEQFF
cdr3_nt: TGTGCCAGCAGCTTAGGAGTATCGGATGAGCAGTTCTTC

j_call: TRBJ2-1
d_call: TRBD1
v_call: TRBV29-1
clone_size: NA
cdr3_aa: CSVEEGNRGNNEQFF
cdr3_nt: TGCAGCGTTGAAGAGGGAAACAGGGGGAATAATGAGCAGTTCTTC

j_call: TRBJ2-1
d_call: TRBD2
v_call: TRBV5-6
clone_size: NA
cdr3_aa: CASSLLRTSRLYNEQFF
cdr3_nt: TGTGCCAGCAGCCTCCTCAGGACTAGCAGACTATACAATGAGCAGTTCTTC

j_call: TRBJ1-3
d_call: TRBD1
v_call: TRBV6-5
clone_size: NA
cdr3_aa: CASSYSSGYRGNTIYF
cdr3_nt: TGTGCCAGCAGTTACTCGAGTGGGTACAGGGGGAACACCATATATTTT

j_call: TRBJ2-5
d_call: NA
v_call: TRBV28
clone_size: NA
cdr3_aa: CASRASRQVRQETQYF
cdr3_nt: TGTGCCAGCAGGGCGTCTCGACAGGTTCGCCAAGAGACCCAGTACTTC

j_call: TRBJ1-1
d_call: NA
v_call: TRBV30
clone_size: NA
cdr3_aa: CAMGGLVNTEAFF
cdr3_nt: TGTGCCATGGGGGGGCTGGTGAACACTGAAGCTTTCTTT